The rows below give T cell receptor beta chains drawn from one sample of a study of radiotherapy plus CTLA-4 blockade in lung cancer. Sequenced by immunoSEQ multiplex PCR; TCRdb stores in-frame clones only, minus some. Of about 31,000 clones listed, 60% to 80% were seen once; the top ten hold roughly 4.5%. Sequenced material: peripheral blood, taken from a patient treated with radiotherapy plus ipilimumab. These receptor sequences come from a human donor with non-small cell lung cancer whose response to radiotherapy plus ipilimumab could not be evaluated. The CDR3 runs from the conserved cysteine through the conserved F or W. Each record gives: clone size, V gene, D gene, J gene, CDR3 protein, CDR3 DNA. A D gene is named only where the DNA matches it firmly. Rows may omit the clone size; those that give it use once, few, many or a size class.

>.|TRBV9|TRBD2|TRBJ2-5
CASSVEGGRWETQYF
TGTGCCAGCAGCGTAGAGGGCGGGAGATGGGAGACCCAGTACTTC
>.|TRBV6-6|.|TRBJ1-5
CASSKESQSNQPQHF
TGTGCCAGCAGCAAAGAATCCCAGAGCAATCAGCCCCAGCATTTT
>once|TRBV11-3|TRBD2|TRBJ2-2
CASSRSGRAGELFF
TGTGCCAGCAGTCGAAGCGGGAGGGCCGGGGAGCTGTTTTTT
>few|TRBV9|TRBD2|TRBJ2-3
CASSGTSGISTDTQYF
TGTGCCAGCAGCGGGACTAGCGGGATTAGCACAGATACGCAGTATTTT
>.|TRBV6-1|.|TRBJ1-1
CASRNLDRATEAFF
TGTGCCAGTCGGAACCTGGACAGAGCCACTGAAGCTTTCTTT
>.|TRBV7-9|TRBD2|TRBJ2-3
CASSLGTSGSRTDTQYF
TGTGCCAGCAGCTTGGGGACTAGCGGGAGTAGGACAGATACGCAGTATTTT
>few|TRBV27|.|TRBJ2-2
CASSRLSSNTGELFF
TGTGCCAGCAGCCGACTGTCTAGCAACACCGGGGAGCTGTTTTTT
>few|TRBV5-1|TRBD2|TRBJ2-3
CASSRREADTQYF
TGCGCCAGCAGCCGCCGGGAGGCGGATACGCAGTATTTT
>.|TRBV7-2|.|TRBJ1-6
CASSLGGSYNSPLHF
TGTGCCAGCAGCTTGGGAGGGAGCTATAATTCACCCCTCCACTTT
>.|TRBV6-1|TRBD2|TRBJ2-3
CASSQLAGNTDTQYF
TGTGCCAGCAGTCAACTAGCGGGCAACACAGATACGCAGTATTTT
>once|TRBV4-3|TRBD2|TRBJ2-4
CASSQDPVAGPEGNIQYF
TGCGCCAGCAGCCAAGATCCTGTAGCGGGCCCGGAGGGTAACATTCAGTACTTC
>.|TRBV11-2|TRBD2|TRBJ2-7
CASSLGRTSTEQYF
TGTGCCAGCAGCTTAGGTCGGACTAGCACCGAGCAGTACTTC
>.|TRBV4-3|.|TRBJ2-2
CASSQESRREELFF
TGCGCCAGCAGCCAAGAAAGTCGTCGGGAGGAGCTGTTTTTT
>.|TRBV9|TRBD2|TRBJ2-7
CASSRGLAEPYEQYF
TGTGCCAGCAGCAGAGGTCTAGCGGAGCCCTACGAGCAGTACTTC
>.|TRBV19|TRBD1|TRBJ2-3
CAGNPRTGGVADTQYF
TGTGCCGGTAACCCCCGGACAGGGGGCGTCGCAGATACGCAGTATTTT